The 9 T cell receptor beta chains presented below share a single source sample, sequenced in a study of response to subunit inactivated influenza vaccine. TCRdb re-analysed the RT-PCR reads in MiXCR, keeping a single row per CDR3 protein. Among around 190,000 distinct CDR3 sequences listed, about an eighth were seen once. The input for sequencing was CD8+ T cells sorted from PBMCs, taken more than 4 days after vaccination. Receptors originate from a man between 50 and 59 years old who received an inactivated influenza vaccine.

This clonotype was observed a handful of times. J is TRBJ2-5 and V is TRBV6-1, with D perhaps TRBD1 (6 bases). CDR1 is MNHNS and CDR2 is SASEGT in the germline V gene. Trimming took 5 bases from V and 3 from J, leaving 10 bases between them. The CDR3 loop spans 13 amino acids. The CDR3: CASSKWTEETQYF. The CDR3 nucleotides are TGTGCCAGCAGTAAGTGGACAGAAGAGACCCAGTACTTC.

This clonotype was seen many times. This chain joins TRBV6-5 and TRBJ1-1; tentatively, D is TRBD1 (5 bases). The CDR3 runs to 14 residues. The V gene's germline CDR1 is MNHEY and CDR2 SVGAGI. V lost 0 bases and J 0 bases, leaving 5 bases between the germline ends. The CDR3 spells CASSYSTVNTEAFF. In nucleotides, the CDR3 is TGTGCCAGCAGTTACTCGACAGTGAACACTGAAGCTTTCTTT.

The chain combines TRBV20-1 with TRBJ1-1, with unresolved D. The germline CDR1 and CDR2 sequences are DFQATT and SNEGSKA (reference sequence). The CDR3 extends over 10 amino acids. Trimming pared 6 bases from V and 3 bases from J, leaving 5 bases between. CDR3 bases: TGCAGTGCACCGGACACTGAAGCTTTCTTT. Translated, it gives CSAPDTEAFF.

The CDR3 here is CSVGTGNSYNEQFF. The DNA for the CDR3 is TGCAGCGTTGGAACAGGGAACTCCTACAATGAGCAGTTCTTC. The chain combines TRBV29-1 with TRBJ2-1, with D possibly TRBD1 on 6 matching bases. Trimming removed 4 bases at V and 0 bases at J, with 10 bases between. The germline V gene has CDR1 SQVTM and CDR2 ANQGSEA. This CDR3 has 14 residues.

This clonotype appeared a few times. The chain recombines TRBV28 with TRBJ1-1; possibly TRBD1 for D (5 bases). Germline CDR1 and CDR2: MDHEN and SYDVKM. With 4 bases removed from V and 3 bases from J, the gap between germline ends came to 12 bases. This CDR3 comprises 14 residues. CDR3 DNA: TGTGCCAGCAGTTCCGCAGGGTTGGACACTGAAGCTTTCTTT. The encoded protein is CASSSAGLDTEAFF. Supplemented by reference TRBV28 and TRBJ1-1, the full variable domain reads DVKVTQSSRYLVKRTGEKVFLECVQDMDHENMFWYRQDPGLGLRLIYFSYDVKMKEKGDIPEGYSVSREKKERFSLILESASTNQTSMYLCASSSAGLDTEAFFGQGTRLTVV.

The table lists this clonotype with a few counts. The gene calls are TRBV28 and TRBJ2-7; 7 bases match TRBD1. The junction had 8 bases not matched to a gene; V was cut back by 3 bases and J by 3 bases. CDR3 length: 15 residues. Germline CDR1 is MDHEN and CDR2 is SYDVKM. Here the CDR3 DNA reads TGTGCCAGCAGTTTTGACAGGGAACGTTTCTACGAGCAGTACTTC. Its translation: CASSFDRERFYEQYF.

V usage is TRBV12-3 or TRBV12-4 and J usage is TRBJ1-6; D is undetermined. Trimming removed 6 bases at V and 6 bases at J, with 6 bases between. The CDR3 is 12 residues long. The CDR3 DNA is TGTGCCAGCAGCACTCCTAATTCACCCCTCCACTTT. Amino acids: CASSTPNSPLHF.

The chain recombines TRBV6-5 with TRBJ2-7; no definite D call. Germline values: CDR1 MNHEY, CDR2 SVGAGI. This CDR3 is 14 amino acids long. Trimming took 3 bases from V and 3 from J, leaving 12 bases between them. For the CDR3, the DNA is TGTGCCAGCAGTTATTACGTGAACTTCTACGAGCAGTACTTC. Protein: CASSYYVNFYEQYF.

This clonotype was seen a few times. This chain connects TRBV28 to TRBJ2-5, with D unresolved. The CDR3 contains 15 residues. V was clipped by 6 bases and J by 3 bases, with 17 bases between them. The germline gives CDR1 MDHEN, CDR2 SYDVKM. This chain's CDR3 is CASRTVGMMEETQYF. In nucleotides, the CDR3 is TGTGCCAGCAGGACGGTGGGTATGATGGAAGAGACCCAGTACTTC.